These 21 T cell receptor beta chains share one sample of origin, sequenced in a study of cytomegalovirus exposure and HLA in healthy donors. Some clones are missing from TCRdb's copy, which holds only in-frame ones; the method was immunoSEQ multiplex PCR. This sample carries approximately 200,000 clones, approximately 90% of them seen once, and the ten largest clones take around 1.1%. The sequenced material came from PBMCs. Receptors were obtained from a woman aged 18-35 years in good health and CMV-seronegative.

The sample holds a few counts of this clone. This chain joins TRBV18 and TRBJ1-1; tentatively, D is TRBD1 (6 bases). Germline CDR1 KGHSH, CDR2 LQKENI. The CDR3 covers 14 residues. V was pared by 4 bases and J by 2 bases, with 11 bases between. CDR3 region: CASSRVQGNTEAFF. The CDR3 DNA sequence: TGTGCCAGCTCACGGGTACAGGGCAACACTGAAGCTTTCTTT.

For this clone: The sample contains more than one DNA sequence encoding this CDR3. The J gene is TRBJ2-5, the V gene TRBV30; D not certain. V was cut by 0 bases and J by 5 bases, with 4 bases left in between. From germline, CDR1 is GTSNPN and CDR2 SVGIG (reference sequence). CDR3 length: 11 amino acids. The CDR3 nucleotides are TGTGCCTGGAGTGTCCGGGAGACCCAGTACTTC. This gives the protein CAWSVRETQYF.

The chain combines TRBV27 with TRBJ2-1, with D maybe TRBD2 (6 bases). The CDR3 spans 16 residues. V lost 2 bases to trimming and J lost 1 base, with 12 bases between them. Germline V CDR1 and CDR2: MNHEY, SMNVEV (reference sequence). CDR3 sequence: CASSLAGSTSYNEQFF. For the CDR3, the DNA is TGTGCCAGCAGTTTAGCGGGGAGTACATCCTACAATGAGCAGTTCTTC.

The CDR3 reads CASSIGQNSYEQYF. The CDR3 DNA follows: TGTGCCAGTAGTATTGGACAGAACTCCTACGAGCAGTACTTC. The chain combines TRBV19 with TRBJ2-7; D might be TRBD1 (6 bases). CDR1 LNHDA and CDR2 SQIVND come from the germline V gene (reference sequence). Trimming left V 3 bases short and J 0 bases short, with 9 bases between. This CDR3 has 14 residues.

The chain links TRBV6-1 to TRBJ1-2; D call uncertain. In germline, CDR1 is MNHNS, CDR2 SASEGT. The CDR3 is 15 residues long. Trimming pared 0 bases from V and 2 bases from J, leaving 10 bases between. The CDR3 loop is CASSEAIGVNYGYTF. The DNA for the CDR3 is TGTGCCAGCAGTGAAGCGATCGGGGTAAACTATGGCTACACCTTC.

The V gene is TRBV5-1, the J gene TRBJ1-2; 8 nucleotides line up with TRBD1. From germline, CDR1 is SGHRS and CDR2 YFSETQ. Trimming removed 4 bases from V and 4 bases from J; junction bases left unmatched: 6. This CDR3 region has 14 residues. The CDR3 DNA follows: TGCGCCAGCAGCCAGAGTACAGGGGGCTATGGCTACACCTTC. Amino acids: CASSQSTGGYGYTF.

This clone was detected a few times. Here the CDR3 DNA reads TGTGCCAGCAGTAGGACAGGGCCGAGGCAGCCCCAGCATTTT. Amino acids: CASSRTGPRQPQHF. The V gene is TRBV6-5, the J gene TRBJ1-5; 8 bases align to TRBD1. The CDR3 covers 14 residues. Unmatched junction bases numbered 7, after V lost 5 bases and J lost 7 bases. The germline CDR1 and CDR2 sequences are MNHEY and SVGAGI.

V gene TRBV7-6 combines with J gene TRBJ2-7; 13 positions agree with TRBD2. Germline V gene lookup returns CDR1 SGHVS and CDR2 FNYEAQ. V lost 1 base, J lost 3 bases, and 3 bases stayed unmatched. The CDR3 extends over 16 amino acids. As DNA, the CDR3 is TGTGCCAGCAGCTTAGTACTAGCGGGAGGGGTCTACGAGCAGTACTTC. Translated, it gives CASSLVLAGGVYEQYF. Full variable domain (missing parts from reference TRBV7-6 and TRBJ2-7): GAGVSQSPRYKVTKRGQDVALRCDPISGHVSLYWYRQALGQGPEFLTYFNYEAQQDKSGLPNDRFSAERPEGSISTLTIQRTEQRDSAMYRCASSLVLAGGVYEQYFGPGTRLTVT.

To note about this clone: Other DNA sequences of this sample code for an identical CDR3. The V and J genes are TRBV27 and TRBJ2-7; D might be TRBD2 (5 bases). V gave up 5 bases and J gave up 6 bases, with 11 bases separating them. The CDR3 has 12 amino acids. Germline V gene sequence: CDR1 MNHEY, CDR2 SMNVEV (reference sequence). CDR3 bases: TGTGCCAGCAGTCTTGGGAGAGGCGAGCAGTACTTC. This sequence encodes CASSLGRGEQYF.

CDR3 coding DNA: TGTGCCAGCAGAGGACTAGCGGCTTTCACAGATACGCAGTATTTT. Translation: CASRGLAAFTDTQYF. The rearrangement links TRBV27 to TRBJ2-3, with 10 positions matching TRBD2. The V segment lost 6 bases and the J segment 2 bases; nucleotides outside the gene matches: 5. Germline V gives CDR1 MNHEY, CDR2 SMNVEV (reference sequence). The CDR3 is made up of 15 amino acids.

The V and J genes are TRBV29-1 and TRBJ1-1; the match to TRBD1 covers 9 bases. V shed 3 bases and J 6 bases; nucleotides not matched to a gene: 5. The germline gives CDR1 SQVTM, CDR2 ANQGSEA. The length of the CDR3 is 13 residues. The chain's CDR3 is CSVEPGTGPEAFF. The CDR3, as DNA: TGCAGCGTTGAGCCTGGGACAGGGCCTGAAGCTTTCTTT. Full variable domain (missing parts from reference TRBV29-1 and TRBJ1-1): SAVISQKPSRDICQRGTSLTIQCQVDSQVTMMFWYRQQPGQSLTLIATANQGSEATYESGFVIDKFPISRPNLTFSTLTVSNMSPEDSSIYLCSVEPGTGPEAFFGQGTRLTVV.

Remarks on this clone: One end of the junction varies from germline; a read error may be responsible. DNA of the CDR3: TGTGCCAGCAGCTTACGGGAGCCTCGGTCAGATGCGCAGTATTTT. It yields the protein CASSLREPRSDAQYF. The rearrangement joins TRBV7-9 to TRBJ2-3, with D possibly matching TRBD2 (6 bases). The CDR3 runs 15 residues. Per the germline V gene, CDR1 is SEHNR and CDR2 is FQNEAQ (reference sequence).

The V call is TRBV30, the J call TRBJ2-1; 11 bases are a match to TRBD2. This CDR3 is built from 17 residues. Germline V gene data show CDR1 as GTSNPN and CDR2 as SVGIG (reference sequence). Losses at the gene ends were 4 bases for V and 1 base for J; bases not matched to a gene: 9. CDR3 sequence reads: CAWKGSGRAWSYNEQFF. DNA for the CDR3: TGTGCCTGGAAGGGTAGCGGGAGGGCCTGGTCCTACAATGAGCAGTTCTTC.

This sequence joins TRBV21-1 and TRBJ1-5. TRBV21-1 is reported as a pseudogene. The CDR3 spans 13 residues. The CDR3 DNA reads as TGTGCCAGCAGCCCTATCAGCAATCAGCCCCAGCATTTT. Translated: CASSPISNQPQHF.

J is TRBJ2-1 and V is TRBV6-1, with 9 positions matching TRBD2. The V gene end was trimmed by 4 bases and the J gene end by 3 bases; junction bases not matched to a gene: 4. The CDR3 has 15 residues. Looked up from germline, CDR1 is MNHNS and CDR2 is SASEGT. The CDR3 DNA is TGTGCCAGCAGTGCCCCTAGCGGGAACTACAATGAGCAGTTCTTC. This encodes CASSAPSGNYNEQFF.

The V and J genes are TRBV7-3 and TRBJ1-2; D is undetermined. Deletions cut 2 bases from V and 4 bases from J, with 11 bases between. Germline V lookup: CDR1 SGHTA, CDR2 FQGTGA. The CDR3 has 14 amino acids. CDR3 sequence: CASSLVGEGYGYTF. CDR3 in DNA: TGTGCCAGCAGCTTAGTCGGGGAGGGCTATGGCTACACCTTC.

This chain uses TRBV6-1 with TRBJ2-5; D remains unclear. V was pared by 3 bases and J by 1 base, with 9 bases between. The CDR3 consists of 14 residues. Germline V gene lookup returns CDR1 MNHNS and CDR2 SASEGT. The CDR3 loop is CASSEMATQETQYF. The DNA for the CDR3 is TGTGCCAGCAGTGAGATGGCCACCCAAGAGACCCAGTACTTC.

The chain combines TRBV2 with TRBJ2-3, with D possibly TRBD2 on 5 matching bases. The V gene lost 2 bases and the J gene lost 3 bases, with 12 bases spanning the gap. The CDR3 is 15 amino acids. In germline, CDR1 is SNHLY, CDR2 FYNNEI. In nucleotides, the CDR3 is TGTGCCAGCAGTGAAATATCGGGATGGACAGATACGCAGTATTTT. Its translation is CASSEISGWTDTQYF.

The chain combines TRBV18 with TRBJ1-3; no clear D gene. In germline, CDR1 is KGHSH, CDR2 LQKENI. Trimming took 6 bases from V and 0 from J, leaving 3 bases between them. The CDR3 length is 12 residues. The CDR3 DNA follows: TGTGCCAGCTCTCGCTCTGGAAACACCATATATTTT. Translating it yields CASSRSGNTIYF.

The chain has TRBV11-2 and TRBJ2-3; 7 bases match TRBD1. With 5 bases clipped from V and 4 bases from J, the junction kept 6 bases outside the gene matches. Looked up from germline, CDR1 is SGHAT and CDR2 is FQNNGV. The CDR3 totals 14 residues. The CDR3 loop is CASSTYRGPDTQYF. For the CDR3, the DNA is TGTGCCAGCAGCACCTACAGGGGCCCAGATACGCAGTATTTT.

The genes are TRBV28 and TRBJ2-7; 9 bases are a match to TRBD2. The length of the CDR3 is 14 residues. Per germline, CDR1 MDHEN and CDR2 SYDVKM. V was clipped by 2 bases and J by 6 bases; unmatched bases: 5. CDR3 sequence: CASSLGGRAGEQYF. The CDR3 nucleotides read TGTGCCAGCAGTTTAGGCGGGAGGGCCGGCGAGCAGTACTTC.